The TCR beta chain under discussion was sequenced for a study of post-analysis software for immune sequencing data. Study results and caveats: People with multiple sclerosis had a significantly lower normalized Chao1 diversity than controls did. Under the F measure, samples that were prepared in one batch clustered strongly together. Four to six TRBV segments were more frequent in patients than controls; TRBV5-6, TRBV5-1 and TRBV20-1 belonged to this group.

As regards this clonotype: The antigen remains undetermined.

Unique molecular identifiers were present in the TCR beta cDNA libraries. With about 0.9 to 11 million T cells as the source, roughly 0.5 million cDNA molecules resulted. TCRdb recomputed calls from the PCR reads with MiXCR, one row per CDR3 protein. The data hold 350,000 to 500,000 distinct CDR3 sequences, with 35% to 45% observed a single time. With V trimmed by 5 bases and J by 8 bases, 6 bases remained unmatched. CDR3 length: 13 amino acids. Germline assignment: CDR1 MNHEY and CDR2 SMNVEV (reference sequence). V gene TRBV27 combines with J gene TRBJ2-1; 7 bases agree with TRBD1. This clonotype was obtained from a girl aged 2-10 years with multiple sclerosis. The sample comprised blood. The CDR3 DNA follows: TGTGCCAGCAGTCAGACAGGGTTTGATGAGCAGTTCTTC. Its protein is CASSQTGFDEQFF.